Below are 20 T cell receptor beta chains sequenced from a single sample in a study of tumor and adjacent non-tumor tissue in lung cancer. No cell sorting was done before RNA was extracted from the tissue. The library came from three nested PCR rounds adapted from ARM-PCR protocols. One entry per CDR3 protein, called by TCRdb with MiXCR from the multiplex PCR reads. Here the sample spans under 95,000 distinct CDR3 sequences, less than 75% being singletons. The sequencing sample was made of lung tumor tissue. Receptors were obtained from a man in his sixties with non-small cell lung cancer.

About this clonotype itself: Since the CDR3 does not end with the conserved phenylalanine or tryptophan, this likely comes from a read error. The chain uses TRBV6-2 or TRBV6-3 and TRBJ2-1; TRBD2 aligns across 7 bases. Per germline, CDR1 MNHEY and CDR2 SVGEGT. The CDR3 sequence is 13 residues long. The DNA of the CDR3 is TGTACCAGCATTGGACTAGAATACAATGAGCAGTTCCTC. It encodes CTSIGLEYNEQFL.

For this clonotype: The junction and the germline gene differ at one end; a read error may be behind it. The V call is TRBV29-1, the J call TRBJ2-7, with TRBD2 as a possible D gene (5 bases). This CDR3 has 12 amino acids. The germline V gene has CDR1 SQVTM and CDR2 ANQGSEA. The CDR3 nucleotides are TGCGGCGTTGGCCAGGACTCCTACGAGCAGCACTTC. Translating it yields CGVGQDSYEQHF.

The chain has TRBV20-1 and TRBJ2-5; no definite D call. Trimming shortened V by 6 bases and J by 5 bases, and 10 bases separated the two germline ends. Per the germline V gene, CDR1 is DFQATT and CDR2 is SNEGSKA (reference sequence). The CDR3 runs to 11 residues. CDR3 region: CSAHSRETQYF. In DNA, the CDR3 is TGCAGTGCCCATTCGAGGGAGACCCAGTACTTC.

This clonotype was counted at least ten times. The rearrangement uses TRBV20-1 and TRBJ2-3; D is perhaps TRBD1 (6 bases). Trimming shortened V by 6 bases and J by 0 bases, and 16 bases separated the two germline ends. The CDR3 spans 15 residues. Germline CDR1 DFQATT, CDR2 SNEGSKA (reference sequence). Here the CDR3 reads CSALDRDTSTDTQYF. The CDR3, as DNA: TGCAGTGCCCTGGACAGAGACACTAGCACAGATACGCAGTATTTT.

The chain employs TRBV20-1 and TRBJ2-3; D is ambiguous. Trimming shortened V by 8 bases and J by 3 bases, and 12 bases separated the two germline ends. The CDR3 sequence is 12 residues long. Germline CDR1 reads DFQATT; CDR2 reads SNEGSKA (reference sequence). The CDR3 is CSTISSTDTQYF. In DNA, the CDR3 is TGCAGTACTATCAGTAGTACAGATACGCAGTATTTT.

By share of the sample, this clonotype is medium-sized. This rearrangement joins TRBV6-5 to TRBJ2-1; the match to TRBD2 covers 8 bases. The V gene's germline CDR1 is MNHEY and CDR2 SVGAGI. CDR3 length equals 15 residues. Trimming at V came to 4 bases and at J to 2 bases, leaving 4 bases not matched to a gene. CDR3 amino acids: CASSLLAGTYNEQFF. DNA of the CDR3: TGTGCCAGCAGTTTATTAGCGGGGACCTACAATGAGCAGTTCTTC.

This clonotype was found many times. The chain joins TRBV20-1 to TRBJ1-6; the D gene is possibly TRBD1 (5 bases). V dropped 3 bases and J dropped 5 bases, with 11 bases sitting between them. This CDR3 is built from 14 residues. Germline CDR1 reads DFQATT; CDR2 reads SNEGSKA (reference sequence). The CDR3 region has the DNA TGCAGTGCTAGGGAAGACAGAAATAATTCACCCCTCCACTTT. Its protein is CSAREDRNNSPLHF.

On this clonotype: A much larger clone is a single base away; this may be a read error. A read error is likely, as this CDR3 ends without the conserved phenylalanine or tryptophan. V gene TRBV12-3 or TRBV12-4 combines with J gene TRBJ2-7; no firm D call. The CDR3 covers 14 residues. Trimming cost V 2 bases and J 4 bases, with 12 bases left between them. CDR3 residues: CASSLKGPPYEQYL. In DNA form, the CDR3 reads TGTGCCAGCAGTTTAAAAGGTCCGCCTTACGAGCAGTACCTC.

With respect to this clonotype: Relative to the germline gene, one junction end is altered; a read error may explain this. The chain recombines TRBV4-1 with TRBJ2-7, with TRBD1 as a possible D gene (5 bases). The CDR3 has 13 amino acids. CDR1 is MGHRA and CDR2 is YSYEKL in the germline V gene. The CDR3 coding sequence is TGCACCAGCAGCCAAGGACACAACTACGGGCAGTACTTC. Residues: CTSSQGHNYGQYF.

Comments on this clonotype: The conserved final phenylalanine or tryptophan is absent from the CDR3, which likely points to a read error. The rearrangement links TRBV11-2 to TRBJ2-7; the match to TRBD1 covers 7 bases. This CDR3 comprises 14 residues. Germline assignment: CDR1 SGHAT and CDR2 FQNNGV. Here the CDR3 DNA reads TGTGTCAGCAGCTGGGACAGCGCCGTCTACGAGCAGTACTTA. The encoded protein is CVSSWDSAVYEQYL.

A note on this clonotype: The junction departs from germline at one end; a sequencing error may be responsible. As DNA, the CDR3 is TGCGCCAACAGCTCGGGACCAACCCACGAGCAGTACTTC. Its translation is CANSSGPTHEQYF. This chain connects TRBV5-1 to TRBJ2-7, with D perhaps matching TRBD1 or TRBD2 (5 bases each). Germline CDR1 is SGHRS and CDR2 is YFSETQ. The length of the CDR3 is 13 residues.

The chain is built from TRBV5-4 and TRBJ2-1; TRBD2 matches at 10 bases. The CDR3 has 15 residues. V lost 8 bases to trimming and J lost 8 bases; unmatched junction nucleotides: 13. CDR1 is SGHNT and CDR2 is YYREEE in the germline V gene (reference sequence). The CDR3 DNA reads as TGTGCCAGTAAGGCCGGGACTAGCGTGTACTATGAGCAGTTCTTC. It is translated as CASKAGTSVYYEQFF.

J is TRBJ1-3 and V is TRBV6-5; no definite D call. V dropped 11 bases and J dropped 0 bases, with 23 bases sitting between them. This CDR3 region has 17 residues. Germline assignment: CDR1 MNHEY and CDR2 SVGAGI. CDR3 nucleotides: TGTGCCTGCAAAGCGAGGCCCGGACGGGGCTCTGGAAACACCATATATTTT. Protein: CACKARPGRGSGNTIYF.

In the case of this clonotype: A much bigger clone sits one base away, suggesting this may be a read error. The chain links TRBV11-2 to TRBJ1-1, with 8 bases matching TRBD1. The CDR3 length is 14 residues. Germline V lookup: CDR1 SGHAT, CDR2 FQNNGV. CDR3 loop: CTSMTLGQGGEAFF. CDR3 in DNA: TGTACCAGCATGACCCTAGGACAGGGCGGTGAAGCTTTCTTT.

As concerns this clonotype: The conserved phenylalanine or tryptophan is not found at the CDR3 terminus, so this likely reflects a read error. It is unclear where the CDR3 begins or ends on the DNA, so no DNA is shown, and the CDR3 is as TCRdb lists it. The chain employs TRBV11-1 and TRBJ2-2. Per the germline V gene, CDR1 is SGHAT and CDR2 is FQDESV (reference sequence). With termini counted, the CDR3 has 13 amino acids. Here the CDR3 reads CASSFEMTGKLFI.

The chain uses TRBV4-3 and TRBJ1-4, with TRBD1 as a possible D gene (6 bases). Trimming took off 4 bases at V and 11 bases at J, with 17 bases between the two ends. This CDR3 comprises 14 residues. Germline loops: CDR1 LGHNA, CDR2 YSLEER. The CDR3 region has the DNA TGCGCCAGCAGCCCAGGGGTCACTAAAGAGAAACTGTTTTTT. Its translation is CASSPGVTKEKLFF.

Concerning this clonotype itself: This could be a read error, since a much larger clone is one nucleotide away. This sequence joins TRBV20-1 and TRBJ1-1; D possibly corresponds to TRBD1 (6 bases). The V gene's germline CDR1 is DFQATT and CDR2 SNEGSKA (reference sequence). The ends were cut back, 7 bases at V and 1 base at J, with 10 bases in the middle. The CDR3 consists of 12 residues. Here the CDR3 reads CSVEGGNTEAFF. The CDR3 nucleotides read TGCAGTGTCGAAGGGGGGAACACTGAAGCTTTCTTT.

Of note for this clonotype: One end of the junction does not line up with germline, which may come from a read error. The chain couples TRBV11-1 to TRBJ2-2; 10 nucleotides agree with TRBD1. CDR3 length: 16 amino acids. Germline CDR1 and CDR2: SGHAT and FQDESV (reference sequence). The CDR3 nucleotides are TGTGCCAGCAGCACTCGGGACAGGGGAGGCACCGGGGAGCCGTTTTTT. Residues: CASSTRDRGGTGEPFF. Full variable domain (remainder filled in from reference TRBV11-1 and TRBJ2-2): EAEVAQSPRYKITEKSQAVAFWCDPISGHATLYWYRQILGQGPELLVQFQDESVVDDSQLPKDRFSAERLKGVDSTLKIQPAELGDSAMYLCASSTRDRGGTGEPFFGEGSRLTVL.

Details on this clonotype: No conserved phenylalanine or tryptophan is present at the end of the CDR3, so a read error is the likely explanation. The rearrangement joins TRBV12-3 or TRBV12-4 to TRBJ2-2; weak D call: TRBD1 (6 bases). The V end was cut by 5 bases, the J end by 5 bases, with 12 bases between. The length of the CDR3 is 14 residues. The CDR3 protein is CASSPRGNTGELFY. CDR3 nucleotide sequence: TGTGCCAGCAGTCCAAGGGGGAATACCGGGGAGCTGTTTTAT.

At least ten counts were recorded for this clonotype. The J gene is TRBJ2-5, the V gene TRBV24-1, with 12 bases that match TRBD2. Trimming at V came to 2 bases and at J to 1 base, leaving 7 bases not matched to a gene. Per the germline V gene, CDR1 is KGHDR and CDR2 is SFDVKD. This CDR3 has 18 residues. The CDR3 region has the DNA TGTGCCACCAGTGATTCCTCCTCGGGACTAGCGGGCCAAGAGACCCAGTACTTC. Its protein product is CATSDSSSGLAGQETQYF.